The 5 T cell receptor beta chains given below trace back to one sample, sequenced in a study of naive and memory T cell subsets. Study-wide findings and caveats: Possibly reflecting memory cells re-expressing CD45RA, a few larger clonotypes occurred in naive repertoires, especially CD8.

The beta constant-region primer was an equimolar mix of two oligonucleotides covering TRBC1 and TRBC2. Ligated cDNA was amplified by four rounds of PCR with nested alpha and beta constant-region primers and SP2. TCRdb re-called the UMI-ligation and nested PCR reads with MiXCR, one entry per CDR3 protein. In the table there are over 110,000 distinct CDR3 sequences, approximately 20% of which are singletons. These receptors have no identified antigens. Material: naive CD8+ T cells from blood. Source of these receptors: a human donor in good health.

The genes are TRBV27 and TRBJ2-1; TRBD2 might be the D (6 bases). Germline V gives CDR1 MNHEY, CDR2 SMNVEV (reference sequence). The V end was cut by 3 bases, the J end by 5 bases, with 11 bases between. CDR3 length: 14 amino acids. DNA for the CDR3: TGTGCCAGCAGTTTTTCCGGGACTGACAATGAGCAGTTCTTC. Its protein is CASSFSGTDNEQFF.

This chain joins TRBV6-6 and TRBJ2-7; TRBD2 is a possible D gene (6 bases). CDR3 length: 15 residues. V was clipped by 7 bases and J by 1 base, with 17 bases between them. Germline-derived CDR1 and CDR2 are MNHNY and SVGAGI (reference sequence). CDR3 protein: CASTLLGGRSYEQYF. The DNA of the CDR3 is TGTGCCAGCACCCTACTGGGGGGTAGATCCTACGAGCAGTACTTC.

There are a few counts of this clonotype. The chain employs TRBV7-9 and TRBJ2-7; 10 bases are shared with TRBD1. This CDR3 region has 15 residues. Germline CDR1 is SEHNR and CDR2 is FQNEAQ (reference sequence). Trimming removed 5 bases from V and 6 bases from J; junction bases left unmatched: 10. The CDR3 nucleotides read TGTGCCAGCAGCCCCCGCGGGACAGGGGACGCCGAGCAGTACTTC. It codes for CASSPRGTGDAEQYF.

This clonotype came up a few times. The V and J genes are TRBV4-1 and TRBJ2-7; maybe TRBD2 (7 bases). V was pared by 0 bases and J by 2 bases, with 14 bases between. The CDR3 loop spans 16 amino acids. Per the germline V gene, CDR1 is MGHRA and CDR2 is YSYEKL. CDR3 in amino acids: CASSQEGGGGPYEQYF. The CDR3 DNA reads TGCGCCAGCAGCCAAGAGGGGGGCGGGGGACCCTACGAGCAGTACTTC.

The sample holds a few counts of this clonotype. The CDR3 is CASRAGHSNQPQHF. The CDR3 bases are TGTGCCAGCAGAGCGGGACACAGCAATCAGCCCCAGCATTTT. This sequence joins TRBV6-5 and TRBJ1-5; D might be TRBD1 (6 bases). Germline CDR1 reads MNHEY; CDR2 reads SVGAGI. Trimming removed 6 bases at V and 1 base at J, with 10 bases between. This CDR3 spans 14 amino acids.